This note documents a single T cell receptor beta chain sequence. This sample is drawn from a study of STAT5B mutations in CD4+ large granular lymphocyte leukemia. Study context: When available, cryopreserved cells underwent CD8+ depletion before CD4+ selection.

The CDR3 has 16 residues. CDR1 and CDR2 (germline): LNHDA, SQIVND (reference sequence). The ends lost 4 bases at V and 7 bases at J; junction bases unmatched: 6. Assay used: immunoSEQ multiplex PCR; TCRdb lists only in-frame clones, some missing. The data show 7,500 to 10,000 clones, with about four fifths seen just once and about 70% held by the top ten. This receptor was taken from a man aged 60-69 years with CD4+ T-cell large granular lymphocyte leukemia. The J gene is TRBJ2-2, the V gene TRBV19, with 13 nucleotides matching TRBD2. The sample comprised PBMCs. The CDR3 nucleotides are TGTGCCAGTAGTACAGGACTAGCGGGAGTTGTCGGGGAGCTGTTTTTT. Protein product: CASSTGLAGVVGELFF.